Presented here are 32 T cell receptor beta chains from one specimen sequenced in a study of cytomegalovirus exposure and HLA in healthy donors. The PCR had 60 Vbeta and 13 Jbeta primers. Generated by immunoSEQ multiplex PCR, the TCRdb table keeps only in-frame clones and is missing some. There are just over 150,000 clones in the sample; roughly four fifths occur only once, and approximately 3.1% lies in the top ten. The material sequenced was PBMCs. These receptors were collected from a woman between 40 and 50 years old in good health and CMV-seronegative.

This chain links TRBV6-1 with TRBJ1-1; D is uncertain. Trimming pared 6 bases from V and 0 bases from J, leaving 2 bases between. This CDR3 has 11 amino acids. Germline V CDR1 and CDR2: MNHNS, SASEGT. In DNA form, the CDR3 reads TGTGCCAGCAGCATGAACACTGAAGCTTTCTTT. The encoded protein is CASSMNTEAFF.

About this clone itself: The junction shows a germline mismatch at one end, possibly a read error. V gene TRBV7-9 combines with J gene TRBJ2-3; D is uncertain. The CDR3 totals 11 residues. CDR1 SEHNR and CDR2 FQNEAQ come from the germline V gene (reference sequence). In nucleotides, the CDR3 is TGTTCCAGCAGCGAGCAAGATACGCAGTATTTT. This gives the protein CSSSEQDTQYF.

On this clone: Other DNA sequences of this sample code for an identical CDR3. The chain joins TRBV4-1 to TRBJ1-3; D remains unclear. The CDR3 is made up of 15 amino acids. CDR1 is MGHRA, CDR2 YSYEKL, per germline. V was cut by 0 bases and J by 0 bases, with 6 bases left in between. CDR3 sequence reads: CASSQDRGSGNTIYF. The CDR3 coding sequence is TGCGCCAGCAGCCAAGATCGGGGCTCTGGAAACACCATATATTTT.

The chain is built from TRBV18 and TRBJ1-2, with TRBD1 matching over 7 bases. V shed 3 bases and J 6 bases; nucleotides not matched to a gene: 10. Germline CDR1 KGHSH, CDR2 LQKENI. The CDR3 spans 15 residues. CDR3: CASSPGYRGVDGYTF. CDR3 coding DNA: TGTGCCAGCTCACCGGGATACAGGGGAGTGGATGGCTACACCTTC. The full variable domain, its missing parts supplied by reference TRBV18 and TRBJ1-2, is NAGVMQNPRHLVRRRGQEARLRCSPMKGHSHVYWYRQLPEEGLKFMVYLQKENIIDESGMPKERFSAEFPKEGPSILRIQQVVRGDSAAYFCASSPGYRGVDGYTFGSGTRLTVV.

The chain links TRBV6-1 to TRBJ2-7; 7 bases are a match to TRBD1. The CDR3 is 13 amino acids. J was trimmed by 2 bases and V by 6 bases; bases with no gene match: 4. CDR1 and CDR2 (germline): MNHNS, SASEGT. The CDR3 DNA reads as TGTGCCAGCAGGTGGACAGGTACCTACGAGCAGTACTTC. It is translated as CASRWTGTYEQYF.

The sample holds one count of this clone. This chain connects TRBV11-2 to TRBJ2-7; D remains ambiguous. Germline assignment: CDR1 SGHAT and CDR2 FQNNGV. V was clipped by 4 bases and J by 3 bases, with 7 bases between them. This CDR3 is 12 amino acids long. The CDR3 DNA follows: TGTGCCAGCAGCTCCGGGTACTACGAGCAGTACTTC. It translates to CASSSGYYEQYF.

The V and J genes are TRBV18 and TRBJ1-4; the D is unclear. The V end lost 2 bases, the J end lost 2 bases, and 9 bases lay between the germline ends. There are 15 residues in the CDR3. Germline CDR1 reads KGHSH; CDR2 reads LQKENI. CDR3 sequence: CASSPFDGTNEKLFF. For the CDR3, the DNA is TGTGCCAGCTCACCATTCGACGGGACTAATGAAAAACTGTTTTTT.

In this sample, this clone turned up once. The V call is TRBV5-8, the J call TRBJ1-5; D is uncertain. The CDR3 is 15 amino acids. Germline-derived CDR1 and CDR2 are SGHTS and YDEGEE. The germline V and J ends were trimmed by 0 bases and 1 base, with 8 bases remaining between them. The CDR3 sequence: CASSLGQTSNQPQHF. CDR3 nucleotides: TGTGCCAGCAGCTTGGGTCAGACAAGCAATCAGCCCCAGCATTTT.

V gene TRBV7-8 combines with J gene TRBJ2-6, with TRBD1 matching over 7 bases. This CDR3 is 17 amino acids long. CDR1 is SGHVS and CDR2 is FQNEAQ in the germline V gene. Losses at the gene ends were 6 bases for V and 1 base for J; bases not matched to a gene: 9. DNA of the CDR3: TGTGCCAGCAGACCGGGACAGTTCACTTCTGGGGCCAACGTCCTGACTTTC. This gives the protein CASRPGQFTSGANVLTF. The full variable domain, completed using reference TRBV7-8 and TRBJ2-6, is GAGVSQSPRYKVAKRGQDVALRCDPISGHVSLFWYQQALGQGPEFLTYFQNEAQLDKSGLPSDRFFAERPEGSVSTLKIQRTQQEDSAVYLCASRPGQFTSGANVLTFGAGSRLTVL.

This clone was seen a handful of times. This rearrangement joins TRBV28 to TRBJ2-7, with D possibly matching TRBD1 (5 bases). Per germline, CDR1 MDHEN and CDR2 SYDVKM. The V gene lost 4 bases and the J gene lost 0 bases, with 16 bases spanning the gap. CDR3 size: 16 residues. CDR3 in amino acids: CASSSVTGPLSYEQYF. CDR3 sequence (DNA): TGTGCCAGCAGTTCTGTTACAGGACCCCTCTCCTACGAGCAGTACTTC.

The chain uses TRBV28 and TRBJ2-1; TRBD2 is a possible D gene (7 bases). Per germline, CDR1 MDHEN and CDR2 SYDVKM. This CDR3 is built from 15 residues. V gave up 7 bases and J gave up 8 bases, with 21 bases separating them. The CDR3 sequence is CASTGGGVGGDEQFF. As DNA, the CDR3 is TGTGCCAGCACCGGCGGGGGCGTCGGTGGGGATGAGCAGTTCTTC. Using reference TRBV28 and TRBJ2-1 for the parts outside the CDR3, the full variable domain is DVKVTQSSRYLVKRTGEKVFLECVQDMDHENMFWYRQDPGLGLRLIYFSYDVKMKEKGDIPEGYSVSREKKERFSLILESASTNQTSMYLCASTGGGVGGDEQFFGPGTRLTVL.

The rearrangement links TRBV4-1 to TRBJ1-1; 8 nucleotides line up with TRBD1. J lost 1 base, V lost 2 bases, and 15 bases had no gene match. The V gene's germline CDR1 is MGHRA and CDR2 YSYEKL. This CDR3 is 19 amino acids long. The CDR3 protein is CASSQLFHRGIRGNTEAFF. The CDR3, as DNA: TGCGCCAGCAGCCAACTTTTCCACAGGGGGATCCGAGGGAACACTGAAGCTTTCTTT.

This clone was found many times. This sequence joins TRBV10-3 and TRBJ2-5, with 11 bases that match TRBD2. The trim removed 1 base at V and 3 bases at J, leaving 10 bases unmatched. Germline loops: CDR1 ENHRY, CDR2 SYGVKD. This CDR3 spans 18 amino acids. The CDR3 DNA reads TGTGCCATCAGTGAGTTCCTTCAAAGACTAGCGGGGAAAGAGACCCAGTACTTC. This encodes CAISEFLQRLAGKETQYF.

The chain links TRBV9 to TRBJ2-7; 7 bases fit TRBD2. Germline CDR1 SGDLS, CDR2 YYNGEE. V shed 4 bases, J shed 4 bases, and the junction held 11 bases outside the gene matches. The CDR3 contains 15 residues. The CDR3 coding sequence is TGTGCCAGCAGCAGAGGTGGGGGGGAAGGTTACGAGCAGTACTTC. Residues: CASSRGGGEGYEQYF.

V is TRBV28 and J is TRBJ1-5; the D is unclear. Trimming cost V 2 bases and J 0 bases, with 17 bases left between them. CDR1 is MDHEN and CDR2 is SYDVKM in the germline V gene. The length of the CDR3 is 18 residues. CDR3 sequence reads: CASSLLPAGVNSNQPQHF. The CDR3, as DNA: TGTGCCAGCAGTTTACTCCCCGCAGGCGTGAATAGCAATCAGCCCCAGCATTTT.

The CDR3 DNA follows: TGTGCCAGCAGCGCCGCTAGCGGCAGCACAGATACGCAGTATTTT. Translating it yields CASSAASGSTDTQYF. The chain combines TRBV5-4 with TRBJ2-3; TRBD2 aligns across 7 bases. The junction had 5 bases not matched to a gene; V was cut back by 4 bases and J by 0 bases. Germline V gene sequence: CDR1 SGHNT, CDR2 YYREEE (reference sequence). The CDR3 length is 15 residues.

The rearrangement joins TRBV5-6 to TRBJ1-2; D is undetermined. The CDR3 spans 15 residues. The V gene's germline CDR1 is SGHDT and CDR2 YYEEEE. The ends were cut back, 7 bases at V and 2 bases at J, with 18 bases in the middle. CDR3 nucleotides: TGTGCCAGCGGTAGGCGGGTAAGCTCCAACTATGGCTACACCTTC. The encoded protein is CASGRRVSSNYGYTF. Complete variable domain (other parts from reference TRBV5-6 and TRBJ1-2): DAGVTQSPTHLIKTRGQQVTLRCSPKSGHDTVSWYQQALGQGPQFIFQYYEEEERQRGNFPDRFSGHQFPNYSSELNVNALLLGDSALYLCASGRRVSSNYGYTFGSGTRLTVV.

The rearrangement joins TRBV6-5 to TRBJ1-1; D is perhaps TRBD1 (5 bases). Trimming cost V 2 bases and J 4 bases, with 11 bases left between them. Germline V gene data show CDR1 as MNHEY and CDR2 as SVGAGI. This CDR3 comprises 14 residues. The CDR3, as DNA: TGTGCCAGCAGTTACGTTGGGGGGGGCACTGAAGCTTTCTTT. Translation gives CASSYVGGGTEAFF.

The CDR3, as DNA: TGTGCCAGCAGCTTACACGGGGACAGCCGTAATGAGCAGTTCTTC. Translated: CASSLHGDSRNEQFF. The chain couples TRBV7-3 to TRBJ2-1; 7 nucleotides match TRBD1. Germline assignment: CDR1 SGHTA and CDR2 FQGTGA. The length of the CDR3 is 15 residues. Trimming at V came to 2 bases and at J to 7 bases, leaving 8 bases not matched to a gene.

The chain employs TRBV7-7 and TRBJ2-2; TRBD1 aligns across 7 bases. The CDR3 extends over 15 amino acids. CDR1 and CDR2 from the germline V gene are SSHAT and FNYEAQ (reference sequence). With V trimmed by 4 bases and J by 3 bases, 5 bases remained unmatched. The DNA for the CDR3 is TGTGCCAGCAGCTCAACAGGGGATGACACCGGGGAGCTGTTTTTT. It translates to CASSSTGDDTGELFF.

V is TRBV2 and J is TRBJ2-5; no clear D. Trimming removed 8 bases at V and 1 base at J, with 14 bases between. This CDR3 is built from 14 residues. The germline CDR1 and CDR2 sequences are SNHLY and FYNNEI. CDR3 sequence reads: CASCPSWAQETQYF. CDR3 coding DNA: TGTGCCAGCTGCCCGTCCTGGGCCCAAGAGACCCAGTACTTC.

The gene calls are TRBV11-2 and TRBJ2-7; D not certain. The CDR3 has 13 amino acids. Germline CDR1 is SGHAT and CDR2 is FQNNGV. The V gene lost 1 base and the J gene lost 3 bases, with 7 bases spanning the gap. This CDR3 is CASSLGGHYEQYF. In nucleotides, the CDR3 is TGTGCCAGCAGCTTAGGAGGTCACTACGAGCAGTACTTC. Drawing the rest from reference TRBV11-2 and TRBJ2-7, the complete variable domain is EAGVAQSPRYKIIEKRQSVAFWCNPISGHATLYWYQQILGQGPKLLIQFQNNGVVDDSQLPKDRFSAERLKGVDSTLKIQPAKLEDSAVYLCASSLGGHYEQYFGPGTRLTVT.

This clone was recorded once. The chain recombines TRBV28 with TRBJ1-1, with a possible D match to TRBD1 (6 bases). This CDR3 contains 15 residues. V was pared by 0 bases and J by 0 bases, with 8 bases between. Germline V gene lookup returns CDR1 MDHEN and CDR2 SYDVKM. The CDR3, as DNA: TGTGCCAGCAGTTTATGGACAGGATTGAACACTGAAGCTTTCTTT. It yields the protein CASSLWTGLNTEAFF. The full variable domain, in which reference TRBV28 and TRBJ1-1 provide the parts outside the CDR3, is DVKVTQSSRYLVKRTGEKVFLECVQDMDHENMFWYRQDPGLGLRLIYFSYDVKMKEKGDIPEGYSVSREKKERFSLILESASTNQTSMYLCASSLWTGLNTEAFFGQGTRLTVV.

The rearrangement links TRBV25-1 to TRBJ1-2; 7 bases fit TRBD1. Germline V CDR1 and CDR2: MGHDK, SYGVNS. V lost 7 bases to trimming and J lost 6 bases; unmatched junction nucleotides: 5. The CDR3 runs 12 residues. The CDR3 reads CASTYRGDGYTF. In DNA form, the CDR3 reads TGTGCCAGCACTTACAGGGGCGATGGCTACACCTTC.

This clone appeared a single time. CDR3 coding DNA: TGTGCCAGCAGCCCCCATACAACTAACTATGGCTACACCTTC. Encoded protein: CASSPHTTNYGYTF. J is TRBJ1-2 and V is TRBV7-2; D remains unclear. The CDR3 loop spans 14 amino acids. Per the germline V gene, CDR1 is SGHTA and CDR2 is FQGNSA. The germline V and J ends were trimmed by 5 bases and 0 bases, with 10 bases remaining between them.

The chain employs TRBV7-3 and TRBJ1-6; a possible D gene is TRBD1 (5 bases). Trimming stripped 0 bases from V and 9 bases from J, with 9 bases between. Germline V gives CDR1 SGHTA, CDR2 FQGTGA. The CDR3 totals 14 residues. The CDR3 DNA is TGTGCCAGCAGCTTAACAGGGGTTGGTTCACCCCTCCACTTT. It codes for CASSLTGVGSPLHF.

The chain employs TRBV11-2 and TRBJ1-4, with 11 bases that match TRBD1. Germline CDR1 and CDR2: SGHAT and FQNNGV. CDR3 length equals 17 residues. The junction had 13 bases not matched to a gene; V was cut back by 5 bases and J by 8 bases. This CDR3 reads CASSGGQGVASREKLFF. The DNA of the CDR3 is TGTGCCAGCAGCGGGGGACAGGGGGTAGCGTCTAGGGAAAAACTGTTTTTT.

This clone was recorded a few times. The chain carries TRBV7-2 and TRBJ2-1, with TRBD1 matching over 7 bases. V was pared by 3 bases and J by 6 bases, with 2 bases of the junction left unmatched. The length of the CDR3 is 13 residues. Per the germline V gene, CDR1 is SGHTA and CDR2 is FQGNSA. The CDR3 nucleotides read TGTGCCAGCAGCTTCGACAGGGCCAATGAGCAGTTCTTC. It is translated as CASSFDRANEQFF.

The J gene is TRBJ2-7, the V gene TRBV11-2, with 9 bases lining up with TRBD1. This CDR3 comprises 18 residues. Trimming removed 1 base from V and 7 bases from J; junction bases left unmatched: 17. Germline V lookup: CDR1 SGHAT, CDR2 FQNNGV. The CDR3 here is CASSLGPRRTGALDEQYF. The CDR3 bases are TGTGCCAGCAGCTTAGGTCCCCGTAGGACAGGGGCGCTGGATGAGCAGTACTTC.

This chain connects TRBV7-2 to TRBJ2-7, with TRBD2 matching over 7 bases. The CDR3 length is 13 residues. Unmatched junction bases numbered 2, after V lost 1 base and J lost 5 bases. Germline assignment: CDR1 SGHTA and CDR2 FQGNSA. The CDR3 nucleotides are TGTGCCAGCAGCTTAGAACGGGGGGACGAGCAGTACTTC. It encodes CASSLERGDEQYF.

A few counts support this clone. This rearrangement joins TRBV27 to TRBJ1-6; TRBD1 matches at 7 bases. CDR1 and CDR2 (germline): MNHEY, SMNVEV (reference sequence). CDR3 size: 16 residues. V was clipped by 0 bases and J by 7 bases; unmatched bases: 6. CDR3 loop: CASSLSQGSGNSPLHF. In DNA, the CDR3 is TGTGCCAGCAGTTTATCACAGGGGAGCGGGAATTCACCCCTCCACTTT.

The gene calls are TRBV6-6 and TRBJ2-7; 7 bases align to TRBD1. CDR1 is MNHNY, CDR2 SVGAGI, per germline (reference sequence). The junction had 4 bases not matched to a gene; V was cut back by 6 bases and J by 2 bases. The CDR3 has 13 amino acids. CDR3 nucleotide sequence: TGTGCCAGCAGGCCGGGACAGCCCTACGAGCAGTACTTC. Its protein is CASRPGQPYEQYF.